This record covers a single T cell receptor (beta chain). Produced via immunoSEQ multiplex PCR; TCRdb's table is partial and in-frame only. The table lists a few hundred thousand clones, around 88% of them singletons. CDR1 is LNHDA and CDR2 is SQIVND in the germline V gene (reference sequence). V was pared by 7 bases and J by 0 bases, with 5 bases of the junction left unmatched. The CDR3 length is 15 residues. The data are from a study of blood T cell repertoires in COVID-19. Study background: PBMCs, B-cell-depleted T cells, or T cells provided the cDNA or gDNA that made up the material.

Sequencing was done on a sample of peripheral blood. The source of this sequence is a man older than 75 with acute or convalescent COVID-19. This chain joins TRBV19 and TRBJ2-5; TRBD2 matches at 10 bases. The CDR3 nucleotides are TGTGCCAGTACTCGAGGACTAGCGGACCAAGAGACCCAGTACTTC. Translation gives CASTRGLADQETQYF. Using reference TRBV19 and TRBJ2-5 for the parts outside the CDR3, the full variable domain is DGGITQSPKYLFRKEGQNVTLSCEQNLNHDAMYWYRQDPGQGLRLIYYSQIVNDFQKGDIAEGYSVSREKKESFPLTVTSAQKNPTAFYLCASTRGLADQETQYFGPGTRLLVL.